This entry features one TCR beta chain sequence. This entry is derived from a study of cytomegalovirus exposure and HLA in healthy donors. This CDR3 contains 15 residues. In the PCR, 60 Vbeta and 13 Jbeta primers were used. Sequencing was performed with immunoSEQ multiplex PCR; in TCRdb, only in-frame clones are kept and a portion is missing. Here the sample spans 180,000 or so clones, more than 65% being singletons. The specimen was PBMCs. This TCR was recovered from a female donor in good health and CMV-seronegative. The chain carries TRBV12-1 and TRBJ2-7; TRBD1 reflects the table's D call only, with no check against the DNA. TRBV12-1 has pseudogene status. The DNA of the CDR3 is TGTGCCAGCAGCTTTGCGGTCAGGGTGTCCTACGAGCAGTACTTC. Protein product: CASSFAVRVSYEQYF.